The 24 T cell receptor beta chains below all came from one sample that was sequenced in a study of blood T cell repertoires in COVID-19. Generated by immunoSEQ multiplex PCR, the TCRdb table keeps only in-frame clones and is missing some. The sample lists over 100,000 clones; around nine tenths were seen once. Sequencing was performed on peripheral blood. The receptors were gathered from a man aged 40-49 years with acute or convalescent COVID-19.

This chain connects TRBV6-6 to TRBJ2-3, with 12 positions matching TRBD2. Germline assignment: CDR1 MNHNY and CDR2 SVGAGI (reference sequence). This CDR3 is 15 amino acids long. V gave up 6 bases and J gave up 12 bases; unmatched junction bases: 13. The CDR3 DNA sequence: TGTGCCAGCAGAATACTAGCGGGAGGTCCCGATTCTCAGTATTTT. Translation: CASRILAGGPDSQYF.

V is TRBV7-8 and J is TRBJ2-7; tentative D call: TRBD2 (5 bases). Per germline, CDR1 SGHVS and CDR2 FQNEAQ. The CDR3 spans 14 residues. Between the trimmed V and J ends, which lost 5 bases and 2 bases, there was a span of 13 bases. The chain's CDR3 is CASSPPGFAYEQYF. The CDR3 DNA sequence: TGTGCCAGCAGCCCACCGGGGTTCGCCTACGAGCAGTACTTC.

The rearrangement uses TRBV19 and TRBJ1-2; TRBD1 agrees at 7 bases. CDR1 and CDR2 from the germline V gene are LNHDA and SQIVND (reference sequence). The CDR3 has 13 amino acids. The trim removed 7 bases at V and 3 bases at J, leaving 5 bases unmatched. The CDR3 here is CASTQDRDYGYTF. CDR3 nucleotides: TGTGCCAGTACCCAAGACAGGGACTATGGCTACACCTTC. The whole variable domain, remainder taken from reference TRBV19 and TRBJ1-2, is DGGITQSPKYLFRKEGQNVTLSCEQNLNHDAMYWYRQDPGQGLRLIYYSQIVNDFQKGDIAEGYSVSREKKESFPLTVTSAQKNPTAFYLCASTQDRDYGYTFGSGTRLTVV.

The chain links TRBV19 to TRBJ1-4, with D possibly being TRBD1 (6 bases). The V and J ends lost 6 bases and 7 bases respectively, with 9 bases between them. The CDR3 has 12 residues. Germline V gene lookup returns CDR1 LNHDA and CDR2 SQIVND (reference sequence). CDR3 protein: CASRLGGEKLFF. The DNA for the CDR3 is TGTGCCAGTAGATTAGGGGGTGAAAAACTGTTTTTT.

The chain is built from TRBV19 and TRBJ1-2; the match to TRBD1 covers 10 bases. CDR1 is LNHDA, CDR2 SQIVND, per germline (reference sequence). The junction had 2 bases not matched to a gene; V was cut back by 4 bases and J by 3 bases. This CDR3 spans 14 amino acids. The DNA of the CDR3 is TGTGCCAGTAGTACCGGGACAGGGGACTATGGCTACACCTTC. Its translation: CASSTGTGDYGYTF.

The rearrangement joins TRBV25-1 to TRBJ1-4; possible D gene TRBD1, 6 bases. CDR1 and CDR2 from the germline V gene are MGHDK and SYGVNS. The CDR3 extends over 13 amino acids. Trimming left V 6 bases short and J 4 bases short, with 9 bases between. CDR3 in amino acids: CASRDSFNEKLFF. Written as DNA, the CDR3 is TGTGCCAGCAGGGACAGCTTTAATGAAAAACTGTTTTTT. The variable domain in full, with the rest retrieved from reference TRBV25-1 and TRBJ1-4, is EADIYQTPRYLVIGTGKKITLECSQTMGHDKMYWYQQDPGMELHLIHYSYGVNSTEKGDLSSESTVSRIRTEHFPLTLESARPSHTSQYLCASRDSFNEKLFFGSGTQLSVL.

The chain recombines TRBV7-9 with TRBJ2-1; 9 bases agree with TRBD2. Germline V CDR1 and CDR2: SEHNR, FQNEAQ (reference sequence). J was trimmed by 9 bases and V by 2 bases; bases with no gene match: 2. The CDR3 runs 13 residues. The CDR3 protein is CASSLLAGSEQFF. Here the CDR3 DNA reads TGTGCCAGCAGCTTACTAGCGGGAAGTGAGCAGTTCTTC.

This chain joins TRBV27 and TRBJ2-7, with TRBD2 matching over 8 bases. The germline V gene has CDR1 MNHEY and CDR2 SMNVEV (reference sequence). V was pared by 2 bases and J by 3 bases, with 6 bases of the junction left unmatched. The CDR3 runs to 15 residues. This CDR3 is CASSLKLAGRYEQYF. The CDR3 DNA follows: TGTGCCAGCAGTTTAAAGCTAGCGGGCCGCTACGAGCAGTACTTC.

This clone has just a few counts. The gene calls are TRBV6-5 and TRBJ1-1, with D perhaps TRBD1 (5 bases). Germline V gene sequence: CDR1 MNHEY, CDR2 SVGAGI. V dropped 6 bases and J dropped 1 base, with 6 bases sitting between them. The CDR3 has 12 amino acids. Written as DNA, the CDR3 is TGTGCCAGCAGACAGGCGAACACTGAAGCTTTCTTT. Protein product: CASRQANTEAFF.

The chain employs TRBV2 and TRBJ1-2, with 8 bases matching TRBD1. Per the germline V gene, CDR1 is SNHLY and CDR2 is FYNNEI. The CDR3 extends over 14 amino acids. Trimming at V came to 6 bases and at J to 9 bases, leaving 12 bases not matched to a gene. CDR3 sequence reads: CASSDTQGELCYTF. CDR3 nucleotide sequence: TGTGCCAGCAGCGACACACAGGGGGAGCTATGCTACACCTTC.

J is TRBJ2-3 and V is TRBV7-9; 7 positions agree with TRBD2. Germline V gives CDR1 SEHNR, CDR2 FQNEAQ (reference sequence). With V trimmed by 5 bases and J by 0 bases, 11 bases remained unmatched. The length of the CDR3 is 17 residues. CDR3 loop: CASSLPRAGTSTDTQYF. In nucleotides, the CDR3 is TGTGCCAGCAGCCTACCTCGAGCGGGAACTAGCACAGATACGCAGTATTTT.

J is TRBJ2-7 and V is TRBV7-8; D not resolved. CDR1 is SGHVS, CDR2 FQNEAQ, per germline. This CDR3 has 12 amino acids. V shed 1 base and J shed 4 bases, with 5 bases lying between them. CDR3 sequence: CASSLGEYEQYF. CDR3 nucleotides: TGTGCCAGCAGCTTAGGAGAATACGAGCAGTACTTC.

This chain joins TRBV5-4 and TRBJ2-1; TRBD2 agrees at 11 bases. The CDR3 totals 16 residues. Germline CDR1 SGHNT, CDR2 YYREEE (reference sequence). V gave up 4 bases and J gave up 4 bases; unmatched junction bases: 7. The CDR3 spells CASSAPRTSGYNEQFF. The CDR3 DNA sequence: TGTGCCAGCAGCGCCCCCCGGACTAGCGGGTACAATGAGCAGTTCTTC. The variable domain in full, completed from reference TRBV5-4 and TRBJ2-1, reads ETGVTQSPTHLIKTRGQQVTLRCSSQSGHNTVSWYQQALGQGPQFIFQYYREEENGRGNFPPRFSGLQFPNYSSELNVNALELDDSALYLCASSAPRTSGYNEQFFGPGTRLTVL.

This sequence joins TRBV7-2 and TRBJ1-1; 7 bases map to TRBD1. The CDR3 is made up of 14 amino acids. V dropped 1 base and J dropped 5; count of bases not matched to a gene: 4. Germline CDR1 SGHTA, CDR2 FQGNSA. The CDR3 nucleotides read TGTGCCAGCAGCTTAGACAGGGGTGGAACTGAAGCTTTCTTT. As protein: CASSLDRGGTEAFF.

The chain combines TRBV9 with TRBJ2-2; no definite D call. CDR1 and CDR2 (germline): SGDLS, YYNGEE. V was cut by 4 bases and J by 2 bases, with 9 bases left in between. The CDR3 length is 14 residues. The CDR3 loop is CASSPRTNTGELFF. The CDR3 bases are TGTGCCAGCAGCCCACGCACTAACACCGGGGAGCTGTTTTTT.

The rearrangement uses TRBV29-1 and TRBJ2-1; maybe TRBD2 (5 bases). Trimming pared 3 bases from V and 7 bases from J, leaving 10 bases between. This CDR3 contains 12 residues. Germline V gene data show CDR1 as SQVTM and CDR2 as ANQGSEA. The CDR3, as DNA: TGCAGCGTTGAGGAGGTGAGGAATGAGCAGTTCTTC. This codes for CSVEEVRNEQFF.

V gene TRBV5-4 combines with J gene TRBJ2-3; D ambiguous. Germline CDR1 SGHNT, CDR2 YYREEE (reference sequence). V gave up 1 base and J gave up 4 bases, with 13 bases separating them. The CDR3 is made up of 15 amino acids. The CDR3 DNA reads TGTGCCAGCAGCTTGAGGTCGCTAGAGGCAGATACGCAGTATTTT. Protein: CASSLRSLEADTQYF.

The V gene is TRBV7-2, the J gene TRBJ1-2; 7 nucleotides line up with TRBD1. The CDR3 consists of 18 residues. Germline V gives CDR1 SGHTA, CDR2 FQGNSA. The ends lost 2 bases at V and 4 bases at J; junction bases unmatched: 16. DNA for the CDR3: TGTGCCAGCAGCTTATCCCCGCTGGACATAGGGGGCTTCTATGGCTACACCTTC. As protein: CASSLSPLDIGGFYGYTF.

The V gene is TRBV6-9, the J gene TRBJ1-2; no clear D gene. V shed 4 bases and J shed 6 bases, with 12 bases lying between them. This CDR3 contains 13 residues. Germline CDR1 is MNHGY and CDR2 is SVAAGI. The CDR3 sequence: CASSLSWGDGYTF. CDR3 DNA sequence: TGTGCCAGCAGTTTAAGTTGGGGAGATGGCTACACCTTC.

The rearrangement joins TRBV6-1 to TRBJ2-2; D unclear. Germline loops: CDR1 MNHNS, CDR2 SASEGT. This CDR3 spans 14 amino acids. V was cut by 3 bases and J by 4 bases, with 9 bases left in between. CDR3 protein: CASSEVQSTGELFF. The CDR3 region has the DNA TGTGCCAGCAGTGAGGTACAAAGCACCGGGGAGCTGTTTTTT.

The genes are TRBV30 and TRBJ1-3; no reliable D call. The germline CDR1 and CDR2 sequences are GTSNPN and SVGIG (reference sequence). CDR3 size: 14 residues. Trimming stripped 5 bases from V and 4 bases from J, with 15 bases between. The CDR3 spells CAWGRGEEGNTIYF. The DNA for the CDR3 is TGTGCCTGGGGAAGAGGCGAGGAGGGAAACACCATATATTTT.

The chain recombines TRBV6-5 with TRBJ1-1, with D possibly being TRBD1 (5 bases). Germline V gene sequence: CDR1 MNHEY, CDR2 SVGAGI. The length of the CDR3 is 14 residues. Trimming stripped 2 bases from V and 7 bases from J, with 14 bases between. The CDR3 loop reads CASSYAVVGGEAFF. As DNA, the CDR3 is TGTGCCAGCAGTTACGCCGTTGTGGGGGGTGAAGCTTTCTTT.

This clone appeared a single time. V is TRBV4-3 and J is TRBJ1-2; the D is unclear. In germline, CDR1 is LGHNA, CDR2 YSLEER. V lost 0 bases to trimming and J lost 4 bases, with 9 bases between them. This CDR3 has 14 residues. CDR3 region: CASSQDAGSYGYTF. The CDR3 region has the DNA TGCGCCAGCAGCCAAGATGCGGGGTCCTATGGCTACACCTTC.

V and J are TRBV19 and TRBJ1-1; a weak D match, TRBD1 (6 bases). This CDR3 comprises 13 residues. Germline loops: CDR1 LNHDA, CDR2 SQIVND (reference sequence). Trimming shortened V by 7 bases and J by 1 base, and 10 bases separated the two germline ends. CDR3 coding DNA: TGTGCCAGTACTCGGACAGAGAACACTGAAGCTTTCTTT. Protein sequence: CASTRTENTEAFF.